These 14 T cell receptor beta chains originate from one sample sequenced in a study of response to subunit inactivated influenza vaccine. TCRdb independently ran MiXCR on the RT-PCR reads; one entry per CDR3 protein. The sample has roughly 630,000 distinct CDR3 sequences; 11% to 15% are singletons. This sample comprised PBMCs from blood, obtained about 14 days before vaccination. All receptors come from a man between 45 and 60 years old who received an inactivated influenza vaccine.

This chain links TRBV4-3 with TRBJ2-3; D assignment may be TRBD1 or TRBD2 (5 bases each). Germline V lookup: CDR1 LGHNA, CDR2 YSLEER. Trimming pared 0 bases from V and 5 bases from J, leaving 15 bases between. CDR3 length: 16 residues. The CDR3 DNA reads TGCGCCAGCAGCCAAGATTGGGACCCACGGGGAGATACGCAGTATTTT. Amino acids: CASSQDWDPRGDTQYF.

The chain combines TRBV11-2 with TRBJ2-1; D is uncertain. Germline CDR1 and CDR2: SGHAT and FQNNGV. The CDR3 contains 15 residues. The germline V and J ends were trimmed by 6 bases and 8 bases, with 20 bases remaining between them. The CDR3 loop is CASRIQDGPRHEQFF. The CDR3 region has the DNA TGTGCCAGCAGGATCCAGGACGGTCCCAGGCATGAGCAGTTCTTC.

This clonotype was counted a few times. V gene TRBV3-1 combines with J gene TRBJ2-5, with D hard to call. The CDR3 consists of 14 residues. Germline V gene sequence: CDR1 LGHDT, CDR2 YNNKEL (reference sequence). V gave up 0 bases and J gave up 3 bases, with 8 bases separating them. CDR3 residues: CASSQESPEETQYF. CDR3 in DNA: TGTGCCAGCAGCCAAGAGTCTCCAGAAGAGACCCAGTACTTC.

In this sample, this clonotype turned up a few times. This chain joins TRBV10-3 and TRBJ2-7, with TRBD1 matching 9 bases. The V segment lost 4 bases and the J segment 5 bases; nucleotides outside the gene matches: 3. This CDR3 is built from 13 residues. CDR1 is ENHRY, CDR2 SYGVKD, per germline. The CDR3 spells CAISGDRANEQYF. DNA for the CDR3: TGTGCCATCAGTGGGGACAGGGCCAACGAGCAGTACTTC.

This clonotype was seen many times. The genes are TRBV7-8 and TRBJ2-7; the match to TRBD1 covers 7 bases. The CDR3 covers 14 residues. The V and J ends lost 5 bases and 0 bases, in that order; junction bases with no gene match: 4. In germline, CDR1 is SGHVS, CDR2 FQNEAQ. The CDR3, as DNA: TGTGCCAGCAGCAGAAGGGACAGCTCCTACGAGCAGTACTTC. Its protein is CASSRRDSSYEQYF.

This clonotype was found a few times. The gene calls are TRBV30 and TRBJ1-1; a weak D match, TRBD1 (5 bases). This CDR3 is 14 amino acids long. CDR1 and CDR2 (germline): GTSNPN, SVGIG (reference sequence). The germline V and J ends were trimmed by 1 base and 5 bases, with 14 bases remaining between them. The CDR3 bases are TGTGCCTGGAGTGCGGACACCTTTTATACTGAAGCTTTCTTT. Protein sequence: CAWSADTFYTEAFF.

This clonotype was seen a single time. The chain carries TRBV6-2 or TRBV6-3 and TRBJ2-7; D unclear. Germline CDR1 reads MNHEY; CDR2 reads SVGEGT. The CDR3 totals 11 residues. Trimming took off 7 bases at V and 7 bases at J, with 11 bases between the two ends. CDR3 bases: TGTGCCAGCAATAACGCTGAGGAGCAGTACTTC. Its protein product is CASNNAEEQYF.

This clonotype was seen only a few times. The chain combines TRBV20-1 with TRBJ1-1; D might be TRBD1 (5 bases). The CDR3 length is 14 residues. V lost 0 bases to trimming and J lost 3 bases, with 11 bases between them. From germline, CDR1 is DFQATT and CDR2 SNEGSKA (reference sequence). The CDR3 spells CSARESGVDTEAFF. The CDR3 DNA reads as TGCAGTGCTAGAGAGTCGGGGGTGGACACTGAAGCTTTCTTT.

A few counts support this clonotype. V is TRBV2 and J is TRBJ2-7; D possibly corresponds to TRBD1 (6 bases). The germline V and J ends were trimmed by 3 bases and 3 bases, with 9 bases remaining between them. Germline V gene data show CDR1 as SNHLY and CDR2 as FYNNEI. CDR3 length: 13 residues. Here the CDR3 DNA reads TGTGCCAGCAGTGAGTCGGACAGCTACGAGCAGTACTTC. Translation: CASSESDSYEQYF.

J is TRBJ2-6 and V is TRBV6-5; D remains unclear. This CDR3 is 15 amino acids long. Germline CDR1 MNHEY, CDR2 SVGAGI. The V gene lost 2 bases and the J gene lost 0 bases, with 5 bases spanning the gap. The CDR3 loop reads CASSYRFSGANVLTF. The CDR3 nucleotides are TGTGCCAGCAGTTACAGATTCTCTGGGGCCAACGTCCTGACTTTC.

The chain couples TRBV20-1 to TRBJ1-2; D is perhaps TRBD1 (6 bases). CDR1 and CDR2 from the germline V gene are DFQATT and SNEGSKA (reference sequence). V shed 3 bases and J shed 8 bases, with 16 bases lying between them. The CDR3 consists of 13 residues. The CDR3 region is CSASLQGIEGYTF. DNA for the CDR3: TGCAGTGCTAGTTTACAGGGAATTGAGGGCTACACCTTC.

This clonotype has only a few counts. The chain recombines TRBV5-5 with TRBJ2-5, with 9 bases identical to TRBD2. Unmatched junction bases numbered 8, after V lost 0 bases and J lost 5 bases. The CDR3 has 16 residues. Germline CDR1 SGHKS, CDR2 YYEKEE (reference sequence). CDR3 nucleotides: TGTGCCAGCAGCTTGGTTGGTAGCGGGGGTGGGGAGACCCAGTACTTC. It yields the protein CASSLVGSGGGETQYF.

This chain uses TRBV19 with TRBJ2-7; the D gene is possibly TRBD2 (5 bases). V was clipped by 5 bases and J by 2 bases, with 16 bases between them. CDR1 is LNHDA, CDR2 SQIVND, per germline (reference sequence). CDR3 length equals 15 residues. CDR3 sequence: CASSVSPDSTYEQYF. The CDR3, as DNA: TGTGCCAGTAGTGTCTCTCCGGACTCAACCTACGAGCAGTACTTC.

The chain carries TRBV4-3 and TRBJ2-7, with D perhaps matching TRBD2 (5 bases). V was cut by 0 bases and J by 3 bases, with 21 bases left in between. The CDR3 extends over 18 amino acids. Germline V gene sequence: CDR1 LGHNA, CDR2 YSLEER. The CDR3 bases are TGCGCCAGCAGCCAAGAAGGGAGTCAAGGGCCCATTCTCTACGAGCAGTACTTC. The encoded protein is CASSQEGSQGPILYEQYF.